The clone carrying this T cell receptor beta chain appeared a few times. Its antigen remains unidentified. Amplification yielded TCR beta CDR3 regions, with RNA transcripts as the source. A first-round RT-PCR of the TCR CDR3 used the HTBI primer set. TCRdb passed the multiplex PCR reads through MiXCR, listing each CDR3 protein once. This repertoire shows roughly 630,000 distinct CDR3 sequences, around a sixth found once; its top ten account for less than 9.5%. Absence of ophthalmopathy progression within 18 months defined stable Graves' hyperthyroidism. Over 8 ml fresh peripheral blood yielded the PBMCs. The data belong to a study of T cells in Graves' hyperthyroidism and ophthalmopathy. Study outcomes and limitations: Blood samples included most of the expanded thyroid clonotypes exceeding 0.001. In the analysis, a 13 V-J model separated ophthalmopathy from stable hyperthyroidism.

Losses at the gene ends were 6 bases for V and 4 bases for J; bases not matched to a gene: 12. Per the germline V gene, CDR1 is GTSNPN and CDR2 is SVGIG (reference sequence). CDR3 length: 14 amino acids. The gene calls are TRBV30 and TRBJ2-7; TRBD2 matches at 7 bases. This receptor was identified in a woman in her 30s with Graves' hyperthyroidism. The sample was blood. As DNA, the CDR3 is TGTGCCTGCTCCCCTAGGACTAGGGCTTACGAGCAGTACTTC. It encodes CACSPRTRAYEQYF.